Listed here are 22 T cell receptor beta chains from one sample, sequenced in a study of shared clonotypes between healthy human individuals. Produced via immunoSEQ multiplex PCR; TCRdb's table is partial and in-frame only. The sample has hundreds of thousands of clones; around 78% are singletons. Sequencing used PBMCs. These receptors came from a middle-aged woman in good health. Some clones in this sample may be carry-over from other donors' samples.

The chain recombines TRBV6-5 with TRBJ2-2; unclear D gene. Germline values: CDR1 MNHEY, CDR2 SVGAGI. The CDR3 runs 14 residues. Trimming shortened V by 5 bases and J by 6 bases, and 13 bases separated the two germline ends. The CDR3, as DNA: TGTGCCAGCAGTCTCCCAACCCAAGCCGGGGAGCTGTTTTTT. This translates into CASSLPTQAGELFF.

Only a few counts were recorded for this clone. A much more abundant neighbour one base away suggests this may be a read error. This sequence joins TRBV28 and TRBJ2-5, with TRBD2 identical over 11 bases. CDR1 and CDR2 (germline): MDHEN, SYDVKM. This CDR3 region has 18 residues. Trimming cost V 6 bases and J 1 base; bases outside gene matches: 13. The CDR3 DNA reads TGTGCCAGCAGCCCGGGACTAGCGGTAGCTTCAGCCCAAGAGACCCAGTACTTC. It codes for CASSPGLAVASAQETQYF.

Remarks on this clone: With a much larger clone just one base away, this may be a read error. The V call is TRBV6-5, the J call TRBJ2-1; D uncertain. Trimming cost V 2 bases and J 5 bases, with 1 base left between them. Looked up from germline, CDR1 is MNHEY and CDR2 is SVGAGI. This CDR3 spans 11 amino acids. This chain's CDR3 is CASSYDNEQFF. The CDR3 DNA is TGTGCCAGCAGTTACGACAATGAGCAGTTCTTC.

In this sample, this clone turned up a few times. The gene calls are TRBV12-2 and TRBJ1-1. TRBV12-2 is marked as a pseudogene. The CDR3 totals 14 residues. The CDR3 nucleotides are TGTGCAAGTCGCTTAGGAAGGGCCGGCACTGAAGCTTTCTTT. Residues: CASRLGRAGTEAFF.

This clone has just a few counts. This chain connects TRBV5-6 to TRBJ2-6; no firm D call. Looked up from germline, CDR1 is SGHDT and CDR2 is YYEEEE. Deletions cut 5 bases from V and 0 bases from J, with 3 bases between. This CDR3 region has 13 residues. The CDR3 bases are TGTGCCAGCAGTCTCTCTGGGGCCAACGTCCTGACTTTC. Amino acid sequence: CASSLSGANVLTF. The full variable domain, with the rest looked up from reference TRBV5-6 and TRBJ2-6, is DAGVTQSPTHLIKTRGQQVTLRCSPKSGHDTVSWYQQALGQGPQFIFQYYEEEERQRGNFPDRFSGHQFPNYSSELNVNALLLGDSALYLCASSLSGANVLTFGAGSRLTVL.

This chain connects TRBV28 to TRBJ1-3; D possibly corresponds to TRBD1 (6 bases). V was shortened by 3 bases and J by 6 bases, with 12 bases between the two germline ends. CDR1 and CDR2 (germline): MDHEN, SYDVKM. CDR3 length equals 14 residues. The CDR3 DNA reads TGTGCCAGCAGTTTTGCGGGACACGAAAACACCATATATTTT. It specifies CASSFAGHENTIYF. Filled out from reference TRBV28 and TRBJ1-3, the complete variable domain reads DVKVTQSSRYLVKRTGEKVFLECVQDMDHENMFWYRQDPGLGLRLIYFSYDVKMKEKGDIPEGYSVSREKKERFSLILESASTNQTSMYLCASSFAGHENTIYFGEGSWLTVV.

The chain is built from TRBV5-4 and TRBJ2-1; D is undetermined. From germline, CDR1 is SGHNT and CDR2 YYREEE (reference sequence). The CDR3 covers 15 residues. Trimming left V 3 bases short and J 8 bases short, with 18 bases between. The CDR3 here is CASSYIGLVDHEQFF. CDR3 bases: TGTGCCAGCAGCTATATAGGGCTAGTCGATCATGAGCAGTTCTTC. Based on the CDR3 plus reference TRBV5-4 and TRBJ2-1, the full variable domain is ETGVTQSPTHLIKTRGQQVTLRCSSQSGHNTVSWYQQALGQGPQFIFQYYREEENGRGNFPPRFSGLQFPNYSSELNVNALELDDSALYLCASSYIGLVDHEQFFGPGTRLTVL.

This clone was seen only once. The chain uses TRBV7-2 and TRBJ1-3; D not resolved. V was trimmed by 2 bases and J by 0 bases, leaving 8 bases between them. The CDR3 is made up of 15 amino acids. Germline assignment: CDR1 SGHTA and CDR2 FQGNSA. The CDR3 protein is CASSLLAGSGNTIYF. The CDR3 DNA follows: TGTGCCAGCAGCTTACTCGCAGGCTCTGGAAACACCATATATTTT.

J is TRBJ2-5 and V is TRBV28; 9 positions match TRBD1. Germline loops: CDR1 MDHEN, CDR2 SYDVKM. This CDR3 comprises 15 residues. The V gene end was trimmed by 4 bases and the J gene end by 4 bases; junction bases not matched to a gene: 7. The CDR3 loop reads CASSSTGGRRETQYF. DNA for the CDR3: TGTGCCAGCAGTTCGACAGGGGGAAGGAGAGAGACCCAGTACTTC.

This clone was counted a few times. This chain connects TRBV5-1 to TRBJ1-1; tentatively, D is TRBD1 (6 bases). V was shortened by 6 bases and J by 2 bases, with 14 bases between the two germline ends. The CDR3 consists of 14 residues. From germline, CDR1 is SGHRS and CDR2 YFSETQ. CDR3 in amino acids: CASNEDSYNTEAFF. The CDR3 DNA follows: TGCGCCAGCAATGAGGACAGTTACAACACTGAAGCTTTCTTT.

The J gene is TRBJ1-4, the V gene TRBV2; TRBD1 aligns across 7 bases. J gave up 4 bases and V 4 bases, and 9 bases lay outside the gene matches. CDR1 and CDR2 from the germline V gene are SNHLY and FYNNEI. The CDR3 runs 16 residues. The DNA for the CDR3 is TGTGCCAGCAGTGTAGAGGGCCGACAGGGTAATGAAAAACTGTTTTTT. It specifies CASSVEGRQGNEKLFF.

The V gene is TRBV11-2, the J gene TRBJ2-5; 7 bases match TRBD1. CDR1 and CDR2 (germline): SGHAT, FQNNGV. There are 14 residues in the CDR3. The V segment lost 5 bases and the J segment 0 bases; nucleotides outside the gene matches: 3. The CDR3 DNA sequence: TGTGCCAGCAGCCTACAGGGGTACCAAGAGACCCAGTACTTC. Translating it yields CASSLQGYQETQYF.

This sequence joins TRBV2 and TRBJ1-2; D is ambiguous. The germline CDR1 and CDR2 sequences are SNHLY and FYNNEI. Trimming cost V 2 bases and J 2 bases, with 12 bases left between them. CDR3 length equals 15 residues. The CDR3 sequence is CASSERGLWNYGYTF. In nucleotides, the CDR3 is TGTGCCAGCAGTGAAAGAGGGCTTTGGAACTATGGCTACACCTTC.

As concerns this clone: The junction departs from the called germline gene at one end, perhaps through a read error. The J gene is TRBJ1-1, the V gene TRBV29-1; D unresolved. The length of the CDR3 is 14 residues. The germline CDR1 and CDR2 sequences are SQVTM and ANQGSEA. CDR3 loop: CSVEDPISRSKALF. CDR3 sequence (DNA): TGCAGCGTTGAAGACCCCATAAGCCGGTCGAAGGCCCTCTTT.

A remark on this clone: A read error may be the cause here, since a much bigger clone is one base away. The rearrangement joins TRBV7-2 to TRBJ1-2, with D possibly matching TRBD1 (5 bases). The CDR3 length is 15 residues. Per germline, CDR1 SGHTA and CDR2 FQGNSA. The CDR3 DNA reads as TGTGCCGGCAGCTTAGACGGGGCAACTAACTATGGCTACACCTTC. This translates into CAGSLDGATNYGYTF. Combining the CDR3 with reference TRBV7-2 and TRBJ1-2 gives the whole variable domain GAGVSQSPSNKVTEKGKDVELRCDPISGHTALYWYRQSLGQGLEFLIYFQGNSAPDKSGLPSDRFSAERTGGSVSTLTIQRTQQEDSAVYLCAGSLDGATNYGYTFGSGTRLTVV.

This clone showed up just once. The chain has TRBV6-5 and TRBJ1-5, with 11 bases identical to TRBD1. CDR3 length: 15 residues. Germline CDR1 reads MNHEY; CDR2 reads SVGAGI. V lost 4 bases and J lost 5; bases outside the gene matches: 4. In DNA form, the CDR3 reads TGTGCCAGCAGTTGGACAGGGGGCTGGGATCAGCCCCAGCATTTT. Its protein product is CASSWTGGWDQPQHF.

The rearrangement joins TRBV19 to TRBJ1-2; 11 nucleotides agree with TRBD1. Germline CDR1 is LNHDA and CDR2 is SQIVND (reference sequence). With V trimmed by 6 bases and J by 4 bases, 7 bases remained unmatched. The CDR3 consists of 15 residues. CDR3 coding DNA: TGTGCCAGTAGACTCGGACAGGGGGCTGTCTATGGCTACACCTTC. Encoded protein: CASRLGQGAVYGYTF.

This clone was recorded only once. The CDR3 sequence: CASSPPWQGPNSPLHF. The DNA for the CDR3 is TGTGCCAGCAGCCCCCCCTGGCAGGGACCCAATTCACCCCTCCACTTT. The J gene is TRBJ1-6, the V gene TRBV7-9; D possibly corresponds to TRBD1 (5 bases). This CDR3 is 16 amino acids long. Trimming removed 5 bases at V and 7 bases at J, with 18 bases between. Germline CDR1 is SEHNR and CDR2 is FQNEAQ (reference sequence).

This sequence joins TRBV28 and TRBJ2-5; the match to TRBD1 covers 9 bases. The CDR3 is 14 residues long. In germline, CDR1 is MDHEN, CDR2 SYDVKM. The V and J ends lost 6 bases and 4 bases, in that order; junction bases with no gene match: 6. This chain's CDR3 is CASSRTGATETQYF. In DNA, the CDR3 is TGTGCCAGCAGCCGGACAGGGGCCACAGAGACCCAGTACTTC.

The chain's CDR3 is CASSLGWPGANEQFF. CDR3 coding DNA: TGTGCCAGCAGCTTAGGTTGGCCAGGGGCCAATGAGCAGTTCTTC. The chain joins TRBV11-2 to TRBJ2-1; D is perhaps TRBD1 (6 bases). The germline V gene encodes CDR1 SGHAT and CDR2 FQNNGV. This CDR3 has 15 residues. Trimming took 1 base from V and 6 from J, leaving 13 bases between them.

V gene TRBV7-6 combines with J gene TRBJ2-3; D is ambiguous. V lost 4 bases, J lost 8 bases, and 7 bases lay in between. The length of the CDR3 is 11 residues. The germline gives CDR1 SGHVS, CDR2 FNYEAQ. The CDR3 nucleotides are TGTGCCAGCAGCTCCTCCTCTACGCAGTATTTT. This sequence encodes CASSSSSTQYF.

The chain links TRBV7-9 to TRBJ2-3, with 13 bases identical to TRBD2. This CDR3 comprises 18 residues. Trimming removed 1 base from V and 3 bases from J; junction bases left unmatched: 7. Germline CDR1 reads SEHNR; CDR2 reads FQNEAQ (reference sequence). CDR3 loop: CASSLVGGLAGTTDTQYF. CDR3 sequence (DNA): TGTGCCAGCAGCTTAGTTGGGGGACTAGCGGGAACGACAGATACGCAGTATTTT.